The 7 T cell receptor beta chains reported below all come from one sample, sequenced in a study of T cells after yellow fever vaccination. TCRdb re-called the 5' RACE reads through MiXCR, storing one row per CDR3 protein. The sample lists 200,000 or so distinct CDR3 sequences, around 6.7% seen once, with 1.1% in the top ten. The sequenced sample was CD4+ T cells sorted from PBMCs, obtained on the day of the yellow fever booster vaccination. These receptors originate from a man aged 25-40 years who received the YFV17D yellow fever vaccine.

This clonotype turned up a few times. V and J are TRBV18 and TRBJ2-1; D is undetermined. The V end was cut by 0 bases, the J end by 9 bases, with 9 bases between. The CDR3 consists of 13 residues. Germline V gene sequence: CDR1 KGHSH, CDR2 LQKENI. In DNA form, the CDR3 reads TGTGCCAGCTCACCACCGGATCTAGGTGAGCAGTTCTTC. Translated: CASSPPDLGEQFF.

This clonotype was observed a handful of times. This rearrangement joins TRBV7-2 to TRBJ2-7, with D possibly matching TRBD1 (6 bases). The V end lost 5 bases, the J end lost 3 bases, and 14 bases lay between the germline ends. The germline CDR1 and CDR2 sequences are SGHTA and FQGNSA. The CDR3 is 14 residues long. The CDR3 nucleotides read TGTGCCAGCAGCGCGACAGGATGGGACTACGAGCAGTACTTC. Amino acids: CASSATGWDYEQYF.

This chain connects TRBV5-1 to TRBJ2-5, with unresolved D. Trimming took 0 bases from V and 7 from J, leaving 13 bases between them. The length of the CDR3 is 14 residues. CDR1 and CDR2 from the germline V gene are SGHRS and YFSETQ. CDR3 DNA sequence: TGCGCCAGCAGCTTGGGACCAACCGACGGGACCCAGTACTTC. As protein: CASSLGPTDGTQYF.

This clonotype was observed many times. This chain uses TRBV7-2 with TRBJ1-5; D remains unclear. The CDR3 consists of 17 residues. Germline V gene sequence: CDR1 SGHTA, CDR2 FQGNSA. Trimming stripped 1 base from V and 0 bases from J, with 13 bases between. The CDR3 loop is CASSLGSGGYSNQPQHF. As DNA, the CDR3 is TGTGCCAGCAGCTTAGGGTCCGGAGGCTATAGCAATCAGCCCCAGCATTTT.

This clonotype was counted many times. The CDR3: CASGTGSYEQYF. DNA for the CDR3: TGTGCCAGCGGGACAGGGTCCTACGAGCAGTACTTC. The V and J genes are TRBV28 and TRBJ2-7; TRBD1 aligns across 9 bases. V lost 8 bases and J lost 1; bases outside the gene matches: 0. This CDR3 is built from 12 residues. Germline V gene sequence: CDR1 MDHEN, CDR2 SYDVKM.

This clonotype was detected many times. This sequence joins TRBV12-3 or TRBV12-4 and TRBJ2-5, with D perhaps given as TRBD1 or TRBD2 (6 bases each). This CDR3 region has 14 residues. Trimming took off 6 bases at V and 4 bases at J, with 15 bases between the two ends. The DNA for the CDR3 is TGTGCCAGCAGCCTAAAGGGGGGAGGAGAGACCCAGTACTTC. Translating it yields CASSLKGGGETQYF.

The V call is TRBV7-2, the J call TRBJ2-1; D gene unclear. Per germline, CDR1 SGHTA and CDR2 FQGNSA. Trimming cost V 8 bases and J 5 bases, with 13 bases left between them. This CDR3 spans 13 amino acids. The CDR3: CASLRGVDNEQFF. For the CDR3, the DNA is TGTGCCAGCCTGCGAGGAGTCGACAATGAGCAGTTCTTC.